This T cell receptor (beta chain) was sequenced for a study of blood T cell repertoires in COVID-19 (dated by TCRdb to 2019 to 2021). Concerning the study at large: Samples from collaborators originated in the United States, Italy and Spain and spanned both the acute and convalescent phases of COVID-19. The repertoires were made available in a free public database intended to serve as a resource for research on the immune response to SARS-CoV-2. Where available, HLA class I and class II types were obtained from metadata supplied by the sample provider rather than from assay-based typing. The material from the prospective study consisted of cDNA or gDNA derived from T cells, B-cell-depleted T cells, or PBMCs. Deeply sampled blood TCRbeta repertoires from subjects exposed to, actively infected with, or recovered from COVID-19 were included in the dataset. Samples came from the ongoing ImmuneRACE study (first 160 participants) plus 1,254 subjects from 6 global collaborators. A de-identified subject ID, COVID-19 status, age in years and sex were almost always included in the sample metadata. Broader findings and caveats from the paper: How much clinical and demographic metadata was included differed by source and by participant, and the metadata was provided uncurated.

Details on this clone: Its antigen has not been determined. No clone much larger than this one lies a single base away; base qualities are absent.

The immunoSEQ Assay, a bias-controlled multiplex PCR, was used to amplify TCRbeta CDR3 regions from genomic DNA. In the authors' own workflow: Within the assay, amplification of reference gene primers was used to estimate how many nucleated cells each sample contained. To quantify the absolute abundance of each unique TCRbeta CDR3 rearrangement, sequence reads were collapsed and filtered. For each sample, productive Simpson clonality was calculated as the square root of Simpson's diversity index across productive rearrangements. TCRdb carries this immuneACCESS record with in-frame sequences only. Its versions omit some clonotypes, under half of them owing to an unresolved V gene in the studies checked, with the rest unexplained. For V, J and clone size, that table is used; D and trimming come from the DNA. The sample yields 200,000 to 300,000 clones; around 87% were counted once. Of the sample, about 2.1% is held by the ten largest clones.

Collaborating institutions collected whole blood in K2EDTA tubes following their own protocols. For TCRbeta analysis, collaborator samples were shipped as frozen whole blood, as isolated PBMCs, or as DNA extracted from either sample type. This TCR derives from a woman between 50 and 59 years old with acute or convalescent COVID-19. The source material was peripheral blood.

The DNA sequence is TGCGCCAGCAGCTTTACGGGGGCCTCAGGGGGAGAGACCCAGTACTTC. This translates into CASSFTGASGGETQYF. Recombination linked TRBV5-1 to TRBJ2-5; 7 matching bases give a weak D call of TRBD1. The V end loses 2 bases and the J end loses 4 bases, and a stretch of 18 bases separates them. There are 16 amino acids in the CDR3, from cysteine to phenylalanine inclusive. CDR3 DNA only is kept here, 48 bases in frame from base 1. CDR1 SGHRS and CDR2 YFSETQ were looked up in the germline V gene.